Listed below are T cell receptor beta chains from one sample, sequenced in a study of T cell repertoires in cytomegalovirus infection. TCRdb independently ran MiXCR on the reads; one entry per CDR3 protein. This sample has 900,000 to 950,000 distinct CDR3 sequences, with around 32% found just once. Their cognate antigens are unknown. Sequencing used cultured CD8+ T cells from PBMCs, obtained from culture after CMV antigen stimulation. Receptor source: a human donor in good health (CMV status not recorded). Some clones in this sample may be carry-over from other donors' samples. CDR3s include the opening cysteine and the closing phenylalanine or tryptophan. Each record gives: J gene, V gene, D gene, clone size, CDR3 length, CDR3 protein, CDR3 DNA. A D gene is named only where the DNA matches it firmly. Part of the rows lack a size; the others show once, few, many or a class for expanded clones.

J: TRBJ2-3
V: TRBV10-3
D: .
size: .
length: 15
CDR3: CAISESRGGPDTQYF
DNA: TGTGCCATCAGTGAGTCGCGAGGGGGACCAGATACGCAGTATTTT

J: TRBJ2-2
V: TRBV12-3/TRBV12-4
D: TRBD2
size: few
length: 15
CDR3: CASSTGGAWTGELFF
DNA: TGTGCCAGCAGTACCGGGGGGGCTTGGACCGGGGAGCTGTTTTTT

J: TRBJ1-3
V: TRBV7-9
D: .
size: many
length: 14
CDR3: CASSLAQAGNTIYF
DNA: TGTGCCAGCAGCTTAGCACAGGCTGGAAACACCATATATTTT

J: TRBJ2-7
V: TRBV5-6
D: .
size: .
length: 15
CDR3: CASSFSSDISYEQYF
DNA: TGTGCCAGCAGCTTTTCATCAGACATCTCCTACGAGCAGTACTTC

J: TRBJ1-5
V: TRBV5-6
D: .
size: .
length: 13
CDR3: CASSLKQGQPQHF
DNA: TGTGCCAGCAGCTTAAAACAGGGTCAGCCCCAGCATTTT

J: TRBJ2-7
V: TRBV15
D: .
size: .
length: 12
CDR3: CATSRDYEEQYF
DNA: TGTGCCACCAGCAGAGATTACGAGGAGCAGTACTTC

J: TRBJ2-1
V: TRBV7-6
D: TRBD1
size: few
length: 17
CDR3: CASSGRSDREANYEQFF
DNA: TGTGCCAGCAGCGGTCGTTCGGACAGGGAGGCGAACTATGAGCAGTTCTTC

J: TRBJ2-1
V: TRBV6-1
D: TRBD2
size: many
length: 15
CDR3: CASSALAGEYNEQFF
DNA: TGTGCCAGCAGTGCTTTAGCGGGGGAATACAATGAGCAGTTCTTC

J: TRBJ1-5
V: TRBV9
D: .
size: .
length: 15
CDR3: CASSMEGDSNQPQHF
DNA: TGTGCCAGCAGCATGGAGGGGGATAGTAATCAGCCCCAGCATTTT

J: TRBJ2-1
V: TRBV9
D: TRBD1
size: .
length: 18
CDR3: CASSVVNMDRGSYNEQFF
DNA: TGTGCCAGCAGCGTAGTCAATATGGACAGGGGCTCCTACAATGAGCAGTTCTTC

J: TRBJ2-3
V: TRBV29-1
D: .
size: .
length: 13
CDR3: CSVETGTTDTQYF
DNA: TGCAGCGTTGAAACGGGGACCACAGATACGCAGTATTTT

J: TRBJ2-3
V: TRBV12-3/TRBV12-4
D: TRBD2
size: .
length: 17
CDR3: CASSLGLAGPYTDTQYF
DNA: TGTGCCAGCAGTTTGGGGCTAGCGGGGCCCTACACAGATACGCAGTATTTT

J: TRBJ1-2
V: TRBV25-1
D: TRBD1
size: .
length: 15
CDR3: CASSEWGQAWRGYTF
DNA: TGTGCCAGCAGTGAATGGGGACAGGCCTGGCGAGGCTACACCTTC

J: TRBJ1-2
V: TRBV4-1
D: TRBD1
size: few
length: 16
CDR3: CASSQGRGQSKYGYTF
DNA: TGCGCCAGCAGCCAAGGGAGGGGACAGTCTAAGTATGGCTACACCTTC

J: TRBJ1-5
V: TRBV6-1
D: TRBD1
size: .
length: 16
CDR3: CASSAASGGADQPQHF
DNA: TGTGCCAGCAGTGCCGCCTCAGGGGGCGCGGATCAGCCCCAGCATTTT

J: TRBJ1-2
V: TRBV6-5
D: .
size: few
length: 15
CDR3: CASSYGLLANYGYTF
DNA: TGTGCCAGCAGTTACGGGCTGCTAGCTAACTATGGCTACACCTTC

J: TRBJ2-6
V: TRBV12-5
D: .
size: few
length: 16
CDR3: CASGLDLGSGANVLTF
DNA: TGTGCTAGTGGTTTGGATTTGGGGTCTGGGGCCAACGTCCTGACTTTC

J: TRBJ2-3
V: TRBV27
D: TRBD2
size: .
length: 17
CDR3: CASRPRGTSGATDTQYF
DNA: TGTGCCAGCAGACCGAGGGGGACTAGCGGGGCCACAGATACGCAGTATTTT

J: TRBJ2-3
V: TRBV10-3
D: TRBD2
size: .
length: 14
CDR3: CAISAGGHGDTQYF
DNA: TGTGCCATCTCAGCGGGGGGGCATGGAGATACGCAGTATTTT

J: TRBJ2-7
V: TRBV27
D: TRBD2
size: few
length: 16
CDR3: CASSPGTSGGDYEQYF
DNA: TGTGCCAGCAGTCCTGGGACTAGCGGGGGGGATTACGAGCAGTACTTC

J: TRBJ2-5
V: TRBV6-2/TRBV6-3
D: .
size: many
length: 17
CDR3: CASTSTSDIGIIETQYF
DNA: TGTGCCAGCACTTCGACTTCGGACATCGGAATAATAGAGACCCAGTACTTC